These T cell receptor beta chains were read from a single sample in a study of shared clonotypes between healthy human individuals. Assay used: immunoSEQ multiplex PCR; TCRdb lists only in-frame clones, some missing. This table has 550,000 to 750,000 clones, around 95% appearing once. The sequenced sample was naive CD8+ T cells sorted from blood. The source of these receptors is a woman aged 25 to 39 in good health. Each CDR3 is given with its conserved first and last residue. The order of the fields is D gene, J gene, V gene, clone size, CDR3 protein, CDR3 DNA. A D gene is named only where the DNA matches it firmly. A clone size is listed for some rows: how often the clone was seen (once, few, many), or a class if it is expanded.

>-|TRBJ1-5|TRBV4-1|-
CASSHPPGLGDQPQHF
TGCGCCAGCAGCCATCCCCCGGGCTTGGGCGATCAGCCCCAGCATTTT
>-|TRBJ1-5|TRBV28|-
CASSIAITIAIKPQHF
TGTGCCAGCAGTATCGCAATTACTATAGCAATTAAGCCCCAGCATTTT
>-|TRBJ2-1|TRBV29-1|-
CSVPGRIRVNEQFF
TGCAGCGTACCGGGACGGATTAGGGTCAATGAGCAGTTCTTC
>-|TRBJ1-5|TRBV5-6|-
CASSLNSNQPQHF
TGTGCCAGCAGCTTGAATAGCAATCAGCCCCAGCATTTT
>-|TRBJ1-2|TRBV7-9|-
CASSQQGGYGYTF
TGTGCCAGCTCCCAACAGGGCGGCTATGGCTACACCTTC
>TRBD1|TRBJ2-1|TRBV7-2|-
CASSDWTGKNEQFF
TGTGCCAGCAGCGATTGGACAGGTAAGAATGAGCAGTTCTTC
>-|TRBJ1-3|TRBV28|once
CASTLGGVSGNTIYF
TGTGCCAGCACCCTGGGGGGCGTCTCTGGAAACACCATATATTTT
>TRBD1|TRBJ1-1|TRBV9|-
CASSGTGGTEAFF
TGTGCCAGCAGCGGTACAGGGGGCACTGAAGCTTTCTTT
>-|TRBJ2-5|TRBV29-1|-
CSVSLVGRETQYF
TGCAGCGTAAGTCTTGTAGGACGCGAGACCCAGTACTTC
>-|TRBJ2-1|TRBV11-2|-
CASSLWLSSYNEQFF
TGTGCCAGCAGCTTATGGTTAAGCTCCTACAATGAGCAGTTCTTC
>TRBD1|TRBJ1-2|TRBV6-5|-
CASSYFGQGGGYTF
TGTGCCAGCAGTTACTTTGGACAGGGTGGAGGCTACACCTTC
>TRBD2|TRBJ2-7|TRBV2|-
CASRGLAGPYEQYF
TGTGCCAGCAGGGGACTAGCGGGTCCTTACGAGCAGTACTTC
>-|TRBJ1-1|TRBV7-8|-
CASSQGGYTEAFF
TGTGCCAGCAGTCAAGGGGGATACACTGAAGCTTTCTTT
>-|TRBJ1-2|TRBV6-5|-
CASSYARDGYTF
TGTGCCAGCAGTTACGCACGGGATGGCTACACCTTC
>-|TRBJ1-1|TRBV5-4|-
CASSTVFQGSHTEAFF
TGTGCCAGCAGCACCGTCTTCCAGGGGTCTCACACTGAAGCTTTCTTT
>-|TRBJ2-1|TRBV14|-
CASSQLGAGKNEQFF
TGTGCCAGCAGCCAGCTAGGGGCTGGTAAGAATGAGCAGTTCTTC
>-|TRBJ2-1|TRBV19|-
CASSIGLLSYNEQFF
TGTGCCAGTAGTATCGGGCTACTCTCCTACAATGAGCAGTTCTTC
>-|TRBJ2-3|TRBV6-6|-
CATSNLPDTQYF
TGTGCCACTTCTAATCTTCCAGATACGCAGTATTTT
>TRBD2|TRBJ2-7|TRBV15|-
CATSLGLAGGPSYEQYF
TGTGCCACCAGCTTGGGACTAGCGGGAGGGCCGTCCTACGAGCAGTACTTC
>TRBD1|TRBJ1-1|TRBV7-6|-
CASSLDRGVTEAFF
TGTGCCAGCAGCTTAGACAGGGGCGTAACTGAAGCTTTCTTT
>-|TRBJ2-5|TRBV6-1|-
CATRGASDTRETQYF
TGTGCCACCAGGGGGGCATCAGATACCAGGGAGACCCAGTACTTC
>-|TRBJ1-4|TRBV27|-
CASRELATNEKLFF
TGTGCCAGCAGGGAGCTTGCAACTAATGAAAAACTGTTTTTT
>TRBD1|TRBJ2-7|TRBV27|-
CASSLTGGREQYF
TGTGCCAGCAGTTTGACAGGGGGGCGCGAGCAGTACTTC
>-|TRBJ2-6|TRBV28|-
CASRTLNRAGANVLTF
TGTGCCAGCAGGACACTAAACAGGGCTGGGGCCAACGTCCTGACTTTC
>-|TRBJ1-3|TRBV5-4|few
CASSLRGGRNTIYF
TGTGCCAGCAGCTTGAGGGGAGGGAGAAACACCATATATTTT
>-|TRBJ2-7|TRBV7-9|-
CASSSRDTTYEQYF
TGTGCCAGCAGCTCCCGGGACACCACCTACGAGCAGTACTTC
>-|TRBJ2-7|TRBV30|-
CAWAYKNEQYF
TGTGCCTGGGCTTATAAAAACGAGCAGTACTTC
>-|TRBJ2-3|TRBV19|-
CASSPGTDIDTQYF
TGTGCCAGTAGCCCCGGGACTGATATCGATACGCAGTATTTT
>-|TRBJ2-1|TRBV6-4|-
CASSDGLNEQFF
TGTGCCAGCAGTGACGGACTGAATGAGCAGTTCTTC
>TRBD1|TRBJ2-7|TRBV4-1|-
CASSQEGTGSHEQYF
TGCGCCAGCAGCCAAGAAGGGACAGGGTCCCACGAGCAGTACTTC
>-|TRBJ2-5|TRBV6-6|-
CASSYIERGETQYF
TGTGCCAGCAGTTACATAGAGCGTGGGGAGACCCAGTACTTC
>TRBD2|TRBJ2-7|TRBV11-2|-
CASSLAASGGYEQYF
TGTGCCAGCAGCTTAGCGGCTAGCGGGGGATACGAGCAGTACTTC
>TRBD2|TRBJ2-7|TRBV5-1|-
CASSLTSGDAYEQYF
TGCGCCAGCAGCTTGACTAGCGGGGACGCCTACGAGCAGTACTTC
>-|TRBJ1-2|TRBV9|-
CASSVSRLGDASGYTF
TGTGCCAGCAGCGTGTCCCGGTTGGGCGACGCGAGTGGCTACACCTTC
>TRBD2|TRBJ2-1|TRBV27|-
CASSLRREGEQFF
TGTGCCAGCAGTTTACGCAGGGAGGGTGAGCAGTTCTTC
>TRBD1|TRBJ2-7|TRBV29-1|-
CSVEGWTGSSYEQYF
TGCAGCGTTGAAGGATGGACAGGGAGCTCCTACGAGCAGTACTTC